Listed here is a single T cell receptor (beta chain). Its antigen is unidentified. PBMCs were not maintained or expanded in culture before analysis. The sample originates from a study of neoadjuvant anti-PD-1 for oral cavity cancer. Six replicates per PBMC sample, mostly from roughly 490 ng of genomic DNA. The assay was immunoSEQ multiplex PCR, and TCRdb's table has in-frame clones only and misses some. The sample yields about 14,000 clones, around two thirds seen once. The CDR3 has 15 amino acids. From germline, CDR1 is MNHNS and CDR2 SASEGT. V lost 8 bases to trimming and J lost 4 bases, with 19 bases between them. Points from the study as a whole: TCR analyses covered only a few patients per response group.

The receptor's source is a person aged 35 to 85 with oral cavity squamous cell carcinoma. This chain uses TRBV6-1 with TRBJ2-3; D is uncertain. Source: PBMCs, taken before nivolumab (anti-PD-1) treatment. The CDR3: CASSPERLSADTQYF. CDR3 DNA: TGTGCCAGCTCCCCTGAGAGGTTGAGCGCAGATACGCAGTATTTT.